This T cell receptor (beta chain) emerged from a study of molecular identifiers for immune sequencing clone quantification. Whole-study context: In replicates, RNA from roughly 21,000 or 96,000 naive CD8 cells was split five ways, four sequenced. Study-level findings and limits: Highly expanded clones may be undercounted when identical TCR molecules share barcodes. Clones above 20 RNA copies held over 97% of effector molecules, under 1% in naive cells.

Germline CDR1 reads MGHRA; CDR2 reads YSYEKL. Trimming cost V 0 bases and J 5 bases; bases outside gene matches: 16. The CDR3 length is 18 residues. This clonotype was picked up many times. The antigen is undetermined. Previously described methods and listed TCR primers were used for bulk TCR libraries. TCRdb independently ran MiXCR on the PCR reads; one entry per CDR3 protein. The repertoire has hundreds of thousands of distinct CDR3 sequences, around 20% of them found once; the top ten carry 0.85%. This receptor was obtained from a human donor in good health. Some libraries in this study had Jurkat cell RNA spiked in. The V and J genes are TRBV4-1 and TRBJ2-7, with 7 positions matching TRBD1. Material: naive CD8+ T cells from blood, with Jurkat cell RNA spiked in. The subset was: FACS-sorted CD8+CD4-CCR7+CD45RA+ naive T cells. CDR3 residues: CASSQDAYRGNNRDEQYF. The CDR3 DNA sequence: TGCGCCAGCAGCCAAGATGCCTACAGGGGCAACAACAGGGACGAGCAGTACTTC.